This T cell receptor (beta chain) stems from a study of blood T cell repertoires in COVID-19 (dated by TCRdb to 2020 to 2021). General notes on the study: Samples covering the acute and convalescent phases of COVID-19 were provided by collaborators in the United States, Italy and Spain. The material from the prospective study consisted of cDNA or gDNA derived from T cells, B-cell-depleted T cells, or PBMCs. The dataset comprised deeply sampled blood TCRbeta repertoires from subjects exposed to, actively infected with, or recovered from COVID-19. The repertoires were released in a freely available public database meant as a resource for research on the immune response to SARS-CoV-2. Samples came from the ongoing ImmuneRACE study (first 160 participants) plus 1,254 subjects from 6 global collaborators. Nearly every sample came with metadata listing a de-identified subject ID, COVID-19 status, age in years and sex. HLA class I and class II types, where available, came from metadata supplied by the sample provider rather than from assay-based typing.

The immunoSEQ Assay, a bias-controlled multiplex PCR, was used to amplify TCRbeta CDR3 regions from genomic DNA. From the authors' description of their analysis: The number of nucleated cells in each sample was estimated by amplification of reference gene primers within the assay. To quantify the absolute abundance of each unique TCRbeta CDR3 rearrangement, sequence reads were collapsed and filtered. For each sample, productive Simpson clonality was calculated as the square root of Simpson's diversity index over productive rearrangements. TCRdb holds this immuneACCESS table with in-frame rearrangements only. Some clones are missing; in checked studies, unresolved V genes explain under half, and the rest has no known cause. The V and J calls and clone size were taken over from that table, and D and trimming were inferred from the DNA. This sample is represented by roughly 250,000 clones; roughly 88% of them were singletons. The ten most abundant clones make up 2% to 2.5% of the sample.

Results and caveats for the whole study, not just this receptor: The amount of clinical and demographic metadata varied by source and participant and was provided uncurated.

Participants in the prospective study were aged roughly 18 to 100 years, lived in 20 to 25 United States geographic areas, and enrolled through a virtual design. To assign participants to cohorts, the prospective study relied on clinical history that participants themselves reported in a screening survey and a study questionnaire. In the prospective study, whole blood, serum and a nasopharyngeal or oropharyngeal swab were collected from each participant by mobile phlebotomists. Over a roughly 2-month period, participants in the prospective study had the option of providing additional blood draws and questionnaires. Before DNA extraction, prospective study blood samples were shipped either frozen or at room temperature. CDR1 KGHSH and CDR2 LQKENI are derived from the germline V gene. From its cysteine to its phenylalanine, the CDR3 spans 15 amino acids. The entry retains the CDR3 DNA only, 45 bases that are in frame from base 1. Trimming accounts for 3 bases at V and 4 bases at J, while the number of junction bases matched to no gene is 8.

Concerning this clone: The antigen it recognizes is unknown. No clone much larger than this one lies a single base away; base qualities are absent.

The receptor's source is a woman in her forties with acute COVID-19. The chain was built from TRBV18 and TRBJ1-2, with 7 bases matching TRBD1. Sample: PBMCs or T cells enriched from blood (not recorded which). The CDR3 protein is CASSPWDSVAYGYTF. The DNA sequence follows: TGTGCCAGCTCACCGTGGGACAGTGTAGCCTATGGCTACACCTTC.